This TCR beta chain was sequenced in a study of T cell responses to AZD1222 COVID-19 vaccine. Study as a whole: Second doses at about 4 or about 12 weeks were pooled.

The data were produced by immunoSEQ multiplex PCR, yet TCRdb's version contains in-frame clones alone and is incomplete. The table includes 150,000 to 200,000 clones, 94% detected once. On this clone: What it binds is not known.

V was cut by 4 bases and J by 4 bases, with 16 bases left in between. This CDR3 contains 15 residues. Germline V gene sequence: CDR1 MNHEY, CDR2 SVGAGI. Whole-study results and caveats: Only five to seven AZD1222 recipients tested seropositive at baseline. The donor group comprised mostly white British people and more females; the analysis possibly underestimated clonal diversity.

The chain recombines TRBV6-5 with TRBJ1-1, with D possibly being TRBD1 (6 bases). This sequence was found in an adult in good health. The sample here was peripheral blood, taken on day 0 of AZD1222 vaccination. DNA of the CDR3: TGTGCCAGCAGTTCCCGACAGGTCCGAAGCACTGAAGCTTTCTTT. It is translated as CASSSRQVRSTEAFF.